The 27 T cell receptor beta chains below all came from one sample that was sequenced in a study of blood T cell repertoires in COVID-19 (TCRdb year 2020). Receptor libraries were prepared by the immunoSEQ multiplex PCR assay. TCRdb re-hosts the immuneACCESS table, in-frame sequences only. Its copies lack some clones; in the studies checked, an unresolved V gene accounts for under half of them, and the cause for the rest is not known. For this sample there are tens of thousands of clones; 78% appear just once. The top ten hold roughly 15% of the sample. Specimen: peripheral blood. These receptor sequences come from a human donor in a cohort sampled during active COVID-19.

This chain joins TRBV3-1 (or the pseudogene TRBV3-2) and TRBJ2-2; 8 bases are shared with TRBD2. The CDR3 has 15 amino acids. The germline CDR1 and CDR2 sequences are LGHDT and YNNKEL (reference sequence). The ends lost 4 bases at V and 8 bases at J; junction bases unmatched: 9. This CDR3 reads CASSPSGLVLGELFF. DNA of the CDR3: TGTGCCAGCAGCCCGTCGGGACTAGTCTTAGGGGAGCTGTTTTTT.

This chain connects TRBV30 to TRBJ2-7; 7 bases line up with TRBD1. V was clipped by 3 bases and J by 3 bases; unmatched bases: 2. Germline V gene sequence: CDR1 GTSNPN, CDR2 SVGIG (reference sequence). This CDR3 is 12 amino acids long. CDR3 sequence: CAWRGDSYEQYV. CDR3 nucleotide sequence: TGTGCCTGGAGGGGGGACAGCTACGAGCAGTACGTC.

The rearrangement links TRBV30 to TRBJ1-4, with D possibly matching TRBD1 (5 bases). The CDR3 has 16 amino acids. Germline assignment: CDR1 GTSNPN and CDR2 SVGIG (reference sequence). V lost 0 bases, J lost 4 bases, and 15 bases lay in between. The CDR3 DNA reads TGTGCCTGGAGTGTAAAGCAGGGATGGGGTAATGAAAAACTGTTTTTT. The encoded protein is CAWSVKQGWGNEKLFF. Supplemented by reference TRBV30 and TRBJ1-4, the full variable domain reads SQTIHQWPATLVQPVGSPLSLECTVEGTSNPNLYWYRQAAGRGLQLLFYSVGIGQISSEVPQNLSASRPQDRQFILSSKKLLLSDSGFYLCAWSVKQGWGNEKLFFGSGTQLSVL.

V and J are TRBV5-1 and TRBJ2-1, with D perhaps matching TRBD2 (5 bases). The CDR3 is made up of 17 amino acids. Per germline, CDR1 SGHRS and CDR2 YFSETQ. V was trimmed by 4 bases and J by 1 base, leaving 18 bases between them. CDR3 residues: CASSLVPGSLSYNEQFF. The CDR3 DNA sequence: TGCGCCAGCAGCCTGGTCCCGGGGTCCCTTTCCTACAATGAGCAGTTCTTC.

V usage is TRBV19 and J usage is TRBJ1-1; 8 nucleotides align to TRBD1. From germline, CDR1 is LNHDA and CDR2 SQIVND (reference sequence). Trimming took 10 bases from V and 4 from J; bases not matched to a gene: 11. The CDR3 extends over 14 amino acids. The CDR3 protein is CATSFQGAPTEAFF. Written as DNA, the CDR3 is TGTGCCACCTCCTTCCAGGGGGCGCCCACTGAAGCTTTCTTT. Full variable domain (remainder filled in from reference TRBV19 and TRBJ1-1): DGGITQSPKYLFRKEGQNVTLSCEQNLNHDAMYWYRQDPGQGLRLIYYSQIVNDFQKGDIAEGYSVSREKKESFPLTVTSAQKNPTAFYLCATSFQGAPTEAFFGQGTRLTVV.

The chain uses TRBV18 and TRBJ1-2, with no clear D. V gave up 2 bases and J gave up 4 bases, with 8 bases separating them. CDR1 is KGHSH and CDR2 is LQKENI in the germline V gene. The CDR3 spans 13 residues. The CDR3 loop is CASSPEESYGYTF. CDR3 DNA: TGTGCCAGCTCACCAGAAGAGAGCTATGGCTACACCTTC. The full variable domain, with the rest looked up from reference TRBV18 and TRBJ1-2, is NAGVMQNPRHLVRRRGQEARLRCSPMKGHSHVYWYRQLPEEGLKFMVYLQKENIIDESGMPKERFSAEFPKEGPSILRIQQVVRGDSAAYFCASSPEESYGYTFGSGTRLTVV.

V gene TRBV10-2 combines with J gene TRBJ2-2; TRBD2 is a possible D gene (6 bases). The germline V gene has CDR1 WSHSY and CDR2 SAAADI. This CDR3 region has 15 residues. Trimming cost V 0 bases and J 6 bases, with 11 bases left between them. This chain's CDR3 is CASSESRLVPGELFF. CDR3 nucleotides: TGCGCCAGCAGTGAGTCGAGACTAGTCCCCGGGGAGCTGTTTTTT.

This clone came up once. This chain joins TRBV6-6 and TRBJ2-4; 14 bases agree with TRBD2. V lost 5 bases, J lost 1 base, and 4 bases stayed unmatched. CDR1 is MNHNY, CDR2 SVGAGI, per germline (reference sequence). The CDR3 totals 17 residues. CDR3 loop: CASSLGLAGVAKNIQYF. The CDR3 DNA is TGTGCCAGCAGTCTGGGACTAGCGGGAGTGGCCAAAAACATTCAGTACTTC.

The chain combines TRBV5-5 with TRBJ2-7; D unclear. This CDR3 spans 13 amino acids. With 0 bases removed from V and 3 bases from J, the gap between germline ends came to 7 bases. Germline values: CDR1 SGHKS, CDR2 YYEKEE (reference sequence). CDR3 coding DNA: TGTGCCAGCAGCTTGGACGACAACTACGAGCAGTACGTC. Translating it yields CASSLDDNYEQYV.

The CDR3 region is CASSRMVGQGKSTGELFF. The CDR3 coding sequence is TGTGCCAGCAGCCGCATGGTGGGGCAGGGAAAATCCACCGGGGAGCTGTTTTTT. The rearrangement links TRBV3-1 (or the pseudogene TRBV3-2) to TRBJ2-2; perhaps TRBD1 as D (5 bases). CDR1 and CDR2 from the germline V gene are LGHDT and YNNKEL (reference sequence). The CDR3 contains 18 residues. V was clipped by 4 bases and J by 4 bases, with 22 bases between them.

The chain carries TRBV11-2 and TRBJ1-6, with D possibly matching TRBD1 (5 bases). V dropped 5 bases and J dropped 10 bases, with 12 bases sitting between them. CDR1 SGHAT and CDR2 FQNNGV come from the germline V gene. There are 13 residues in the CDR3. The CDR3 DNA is TGTGCCAGCAGCCAGGGCCCAGCATCACCCCTCCACTTT. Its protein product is CASSQGPASPLHF.

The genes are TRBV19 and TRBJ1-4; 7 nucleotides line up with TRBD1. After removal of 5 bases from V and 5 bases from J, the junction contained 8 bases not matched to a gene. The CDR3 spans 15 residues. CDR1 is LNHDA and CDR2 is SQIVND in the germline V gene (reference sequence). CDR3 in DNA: TGTGCCAGTAGTGACCCCAGGGGGTTAAATGAAAAACTGTTTTTT. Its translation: CASSDPRGLNEKLFF.

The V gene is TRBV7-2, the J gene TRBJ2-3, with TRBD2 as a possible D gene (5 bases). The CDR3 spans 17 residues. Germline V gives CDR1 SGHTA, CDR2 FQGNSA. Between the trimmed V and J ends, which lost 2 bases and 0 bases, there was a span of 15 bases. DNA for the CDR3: TGTGCCAGCAGCTTAACTCTTAGTGGGAGTAGCACAGATACGCAGTATTTT. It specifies CASSLTLSGSSTDTQYF.

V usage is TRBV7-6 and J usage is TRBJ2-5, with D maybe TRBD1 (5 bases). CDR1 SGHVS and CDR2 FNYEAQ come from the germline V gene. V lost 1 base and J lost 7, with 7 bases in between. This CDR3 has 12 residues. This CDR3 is CASSLVDRTQYF. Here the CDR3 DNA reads TGTGCCAGCAGCTTAGTCGACAGGACCCAGTACTTC.

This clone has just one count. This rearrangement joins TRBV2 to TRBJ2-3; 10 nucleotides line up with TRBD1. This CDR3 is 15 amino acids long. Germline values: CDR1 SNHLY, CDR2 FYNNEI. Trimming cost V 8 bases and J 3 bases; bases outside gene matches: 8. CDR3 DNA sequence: TGTGCCAGCCCCTCGACAGGGGGCGGAACAGATACGCAGTATTTT. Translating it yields CASPSTGGGTDTQYF.

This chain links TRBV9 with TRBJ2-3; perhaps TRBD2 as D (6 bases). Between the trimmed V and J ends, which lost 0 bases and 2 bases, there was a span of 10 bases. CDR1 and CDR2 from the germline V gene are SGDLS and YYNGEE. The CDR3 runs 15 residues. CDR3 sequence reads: CASSVGARDTDTQYF. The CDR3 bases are TGTGCCAGCAGCGTAGGGGCGCGGGACACAGATACGCAGTATTTT.

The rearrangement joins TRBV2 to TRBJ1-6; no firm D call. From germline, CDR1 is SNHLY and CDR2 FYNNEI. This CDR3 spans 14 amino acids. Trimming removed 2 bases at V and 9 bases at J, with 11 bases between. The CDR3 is CASSENTPGSPLHF. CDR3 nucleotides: TGTGCCAGCAGTGAAAACACCCCTGGTTCACCCCTCCACTTT.

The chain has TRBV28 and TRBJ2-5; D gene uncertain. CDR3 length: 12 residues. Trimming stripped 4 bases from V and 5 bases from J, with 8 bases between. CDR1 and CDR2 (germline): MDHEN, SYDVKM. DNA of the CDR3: TGTGCCAGCAGTTCGAGTGAGGAGACCCAGTACTTC. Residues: CASSSSEETQYF.

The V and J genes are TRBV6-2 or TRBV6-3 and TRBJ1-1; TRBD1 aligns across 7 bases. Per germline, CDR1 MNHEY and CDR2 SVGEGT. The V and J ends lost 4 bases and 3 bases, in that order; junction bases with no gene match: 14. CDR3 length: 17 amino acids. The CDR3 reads CASSWGQPTGVDTEAFF. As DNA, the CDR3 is TGTGCCAGCAGTTGGGGGCAACCAACAGGGGTCGACACTGAAGCTTTCTTT.

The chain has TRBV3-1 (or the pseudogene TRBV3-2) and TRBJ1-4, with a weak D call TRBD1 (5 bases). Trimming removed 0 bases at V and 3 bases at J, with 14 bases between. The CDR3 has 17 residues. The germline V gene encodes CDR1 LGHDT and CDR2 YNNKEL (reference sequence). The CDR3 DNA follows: TGTGCCAGCAGCCAAGATCTAGGAGGGACGGCTAATGAAAAACTGTTTTTT. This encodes CASSQDLGGTANEKLFF.

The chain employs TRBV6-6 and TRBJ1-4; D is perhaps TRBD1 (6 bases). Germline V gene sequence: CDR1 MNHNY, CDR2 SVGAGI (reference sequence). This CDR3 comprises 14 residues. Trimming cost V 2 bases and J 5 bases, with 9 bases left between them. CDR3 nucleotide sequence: TGTGCCAGCAGTTACGACAGGCCCAATGAAAAACTGTTTTTT. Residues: CASSYDRPNEKLFF.

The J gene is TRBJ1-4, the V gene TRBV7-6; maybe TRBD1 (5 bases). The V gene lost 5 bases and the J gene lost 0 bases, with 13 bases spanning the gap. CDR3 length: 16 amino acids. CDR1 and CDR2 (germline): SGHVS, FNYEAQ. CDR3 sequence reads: CASSPPRGTTNEKLFF. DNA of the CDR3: TGTGCCAGCAGCCCCCCAAGGGGCACAACTAATGAAAAACTGTTTTTT.

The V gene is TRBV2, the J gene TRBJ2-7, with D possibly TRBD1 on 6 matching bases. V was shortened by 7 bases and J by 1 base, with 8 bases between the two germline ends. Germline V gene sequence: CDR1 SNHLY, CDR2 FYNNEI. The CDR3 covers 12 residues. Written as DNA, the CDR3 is TGTGCCAGCATGGACAGTTCCTACGAGCAGTACTTC. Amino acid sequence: CASMDSSYEQYF. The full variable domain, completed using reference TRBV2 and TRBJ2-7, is EPEVTQTPSHQVTQMGQEVILRCVPISNHLYFYWYRQILGQKVEFLVSFYNNEISEKSEIFDDQFSVERPDGSNFTLKIRSTKLEDSAMYFCASMDSSYEQYFGPGTRLTVT.

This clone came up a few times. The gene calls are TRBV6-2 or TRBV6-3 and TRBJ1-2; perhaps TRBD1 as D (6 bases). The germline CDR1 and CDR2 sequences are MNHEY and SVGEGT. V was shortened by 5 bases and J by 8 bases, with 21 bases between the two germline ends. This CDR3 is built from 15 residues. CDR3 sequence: CASSHPGGAFGGYTF. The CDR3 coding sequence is TGTGCCAGCAGTCACCCTGGGGGGGCTTTTGGCGGCTACACCTTC.

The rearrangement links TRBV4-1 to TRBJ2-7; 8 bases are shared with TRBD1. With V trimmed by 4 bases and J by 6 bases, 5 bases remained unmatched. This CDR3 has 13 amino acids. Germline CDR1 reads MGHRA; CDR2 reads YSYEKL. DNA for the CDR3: TGCGCCAGCAGCCCGATTGACAGGGGCGAGCAGTACTTC. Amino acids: CASSPIDRGEQYF.

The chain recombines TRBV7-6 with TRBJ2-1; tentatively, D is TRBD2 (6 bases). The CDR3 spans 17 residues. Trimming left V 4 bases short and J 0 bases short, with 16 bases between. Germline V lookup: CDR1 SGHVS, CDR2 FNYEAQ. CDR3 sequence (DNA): TGTGCCAGCAGCTCCGGGGGACTTCTTGGCTCCTACAATGAGCAGTTCTTC. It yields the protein CASSSGGLLGSYNEQFF.

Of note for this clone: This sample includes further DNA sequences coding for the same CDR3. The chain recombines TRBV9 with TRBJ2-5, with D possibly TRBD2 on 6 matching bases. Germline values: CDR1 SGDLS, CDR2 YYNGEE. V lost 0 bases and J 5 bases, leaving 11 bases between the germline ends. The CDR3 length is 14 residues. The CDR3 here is CASSVEGLRETQYF. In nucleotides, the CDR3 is TGTGCCAGCAGCGTAGAGGGACTTCGGGAGACCCAGTACTTC.